This passage covers 9 T cell receptor beta chains from one sample sequenced in a study of blood T cell repertoires in COVID-19. Assay: immunoSEQ multiplex PCR; the TCRdb copy retains only in-frame clones and omits some. The table records tens of thousands of clones, roughly 90% of them present only once. The specimen was peripheral blood. The source is a man aged 50-59 years with COVID-19, enrolled during active disease.

V usage is TRBV9 and J usage is TRBJ2-7, with D tentatively TRBD2 (6 bases). V was cut by 4 bases and J by 2 bases, with 19 bases left in between. Germline V lookup: CDR1 SGDLS, CDR2 YYNGEE. This CDR3 contains 16 residues. The chain's CDR3 is CASSPPPGTQTYEQYF. The CDR3 region has the DNA TGTGCCAGCAGCCCCCCTCCCGGGACTCAGACCTACGAGCAGTACTTC.

This chain uses TRBV7-8 with TRBJ1-2, with D perhaps TRBD1 (5 bases). This CDR3 region has 15 residues. The germline gives CDR1 SGHVS, CDR2 FQNEAQ. V gave up 0 bases and J gave up 4 bases, with 12 bases separating them. The CDR3 reads CASSLASGVGYGYTF. CDR3 in DNA: TGTGCCAGCAGCTTAGCGTCGGGGGTGGGCTATGGCTACACCTTC.

This rearrangement joins TRBV30 to TRBJ1-2; the match to TRBD1 covers 7 bases. There are 14 residues in the CDR3. The J segment lost 3 bases and the V segment lost 1 base, leaving 5 bases of the junction unmatched. Germline V lookup: CDR1 GTSNPN, CDR2 SVGIG (reference sequence). The CDR3 nucleotides read TGTGCCTGGAGTGACCGGACAGGAGACTATGGCTACACCTTC. Residues: CAWSDRTGDYGYTF.

The chain combines TRBV6-5 with TRBJ1-1, with D perhaps matching TRBD1 (6 bases). The V gene's germline CDR1 is MNHEY and CDR2 SVGAGI. V was shortened by 0 bases and J by 3 bases, with 8 bases between the two germline ends. The CDR3 covers 14 residues. CDR3 amino acids: CASSYSKGDTEAFF. In nucleotides, the CDR3 is TGTGCCAGCAGTTACTCGAAGGGGGACACTGAAGCTTTCTTT.

This chain connects TRBV14 to TRBJ1-1, with D possibly being TRBD1 (6 bases). The CDR3 contains 15 residues. CDR1 is SGHDN and CDR2 is FVKESK in the germline V gene. Trimming took off 4 bases at V and 1 base at J, with 13 bases between the two ends. CDR3 bases: TGTGCCAGCAGCCGAAGGGACACTCCGAACACTGAAGCTTTCTTT. It specifies CASSRRDTPNTEAFF.

The V gene is TRBV6-5, the J gene TRBJ1-2; the match to TRBD1 covers 9 bases. There are 13 residues in the CDR3. With 2 bases clipped from V and 6 bases from J, the junction kept 1 base outside the gene matches. Germline CDR1 and CDR2: MNHEY and SVGAGI. The CDR3 loop reads CASSYGTGNGYTF. In DNA, the CDR3 is TGTGCCAGCAGTTACGGGACAGGGAATGGCTACACCTTC.

Only one count was recorded for this clone. The CDR3 coding sequence is TGTGCCACCAGTGATGGGCGGAACACTGAAGCTTTCTTT. Translation: CATSDGRNTEAFF. The rearrangement uses TRBV24-1 and TRBJ1-1; D unresolved. V lost 3 bases and J lost 1, with 5 bases in between. CDR1 KGHDR and CDR2 SFDVKD come from the germline V gene. The CDR3 runs to 13 residues.

V gene TRBV5-1 combines with J gene TRBJ2-3; 9 nucleotides line up with TRBD1. Losses at the gene ends were 4 bases for V and 0 bases for J; bases not matched to a gene: 9. Germline lookup yields CDR1 SGHRS and CDR2 YFSETQ. This CDR3 has 17 residues. The CDR3 bases are TGCGCCAGCAGCGCTGGCGTGGGGACAGGGAGCACAGATACGCAGTATTTT. Its protein is CASSAGVGTGSTDTQYF.

The CDR3 DNA is TGTGCCAGCAGCCAAGAGCCGGGGTCGGCTAATTCACCCCTCCACTTT. Encoded protein: CASSQEPGSANSPLHF. V usage is TRBV4-2 and J usage is TRBJ1-6; D unclear. The CDR3 covers 16 residues. Trimming left V 0 bases short and J 6 bases short, with 12 bases between. Germline V gives CDR1 LGHNA, CDR2 YNFKEQ.